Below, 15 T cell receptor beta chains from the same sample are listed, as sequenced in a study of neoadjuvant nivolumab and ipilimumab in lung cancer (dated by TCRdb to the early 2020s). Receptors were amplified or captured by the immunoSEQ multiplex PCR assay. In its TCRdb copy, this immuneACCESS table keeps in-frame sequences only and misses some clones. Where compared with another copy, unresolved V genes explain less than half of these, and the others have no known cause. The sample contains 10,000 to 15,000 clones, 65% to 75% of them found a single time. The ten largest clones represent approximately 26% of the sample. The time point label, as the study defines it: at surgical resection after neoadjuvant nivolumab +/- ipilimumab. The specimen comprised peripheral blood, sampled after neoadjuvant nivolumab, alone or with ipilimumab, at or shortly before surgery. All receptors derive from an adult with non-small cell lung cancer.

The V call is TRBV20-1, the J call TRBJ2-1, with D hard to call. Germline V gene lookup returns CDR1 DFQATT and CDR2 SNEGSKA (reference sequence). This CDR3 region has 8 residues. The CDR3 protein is CRVTEQFF. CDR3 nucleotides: TGCAGGGTAACTGAGCAGTTCTTC.

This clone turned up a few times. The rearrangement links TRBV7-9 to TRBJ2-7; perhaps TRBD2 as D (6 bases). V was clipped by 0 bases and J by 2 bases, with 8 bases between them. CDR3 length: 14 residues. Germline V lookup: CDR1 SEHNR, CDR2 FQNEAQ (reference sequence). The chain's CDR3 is CASSLAGGAYEQYF. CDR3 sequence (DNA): TGTGCCAGCAGCTTAGCGGGAGGTGCCTACGAGCAGTACTTC.

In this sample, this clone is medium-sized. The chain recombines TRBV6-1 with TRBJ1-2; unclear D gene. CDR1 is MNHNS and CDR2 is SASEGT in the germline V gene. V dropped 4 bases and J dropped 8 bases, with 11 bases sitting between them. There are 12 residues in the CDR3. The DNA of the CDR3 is TGTGCCAGCAGTGCCATCGGAGCCGGCTACACCTTC. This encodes CASSAIGAGYTF.

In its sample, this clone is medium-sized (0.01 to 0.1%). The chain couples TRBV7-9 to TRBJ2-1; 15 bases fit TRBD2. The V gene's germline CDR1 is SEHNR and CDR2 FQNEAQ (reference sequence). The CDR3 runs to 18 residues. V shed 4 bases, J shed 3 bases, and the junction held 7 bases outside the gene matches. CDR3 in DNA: TGTGCCAGCAGCTCGGGGACTAGCGGGAGGATCGGCTACAATGAGCAGTTCTTC. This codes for CASSSGTSGRIGYNEQFF.

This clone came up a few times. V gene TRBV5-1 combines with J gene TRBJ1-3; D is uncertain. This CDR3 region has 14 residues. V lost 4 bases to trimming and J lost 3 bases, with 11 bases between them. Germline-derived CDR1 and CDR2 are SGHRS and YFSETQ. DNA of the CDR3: TGCGCCAGCAGCCCCAGCTACTTTGGAAACACCATATATTTT. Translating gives CASSPSYFGNTIYF.

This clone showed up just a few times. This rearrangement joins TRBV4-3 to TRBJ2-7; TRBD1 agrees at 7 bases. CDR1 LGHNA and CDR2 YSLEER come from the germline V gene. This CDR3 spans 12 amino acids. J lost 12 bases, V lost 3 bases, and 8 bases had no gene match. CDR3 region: CASSQDRSTRYF. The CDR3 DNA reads TGCGCCAGCAGCCAGGACAGGTCTACTAGGTACTTC.

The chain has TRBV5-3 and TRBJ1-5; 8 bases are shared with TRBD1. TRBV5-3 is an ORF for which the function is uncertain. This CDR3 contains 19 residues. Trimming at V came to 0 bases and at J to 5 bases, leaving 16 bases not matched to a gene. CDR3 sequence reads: CARSLAPGDPGTGYQPQHF. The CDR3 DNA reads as TGTGCCAGAAGCTTGGCCCCAGGAGACCCAGGGACAGGTTATCAGCCCCAGCATTTT.

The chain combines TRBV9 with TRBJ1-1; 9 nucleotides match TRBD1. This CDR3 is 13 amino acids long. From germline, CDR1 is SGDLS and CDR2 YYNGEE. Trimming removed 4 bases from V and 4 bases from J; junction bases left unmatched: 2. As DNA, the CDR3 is TGTGCCAGCAGCCTACAGGGGGCCACTGAAGCTTTCTTT. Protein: CASSLQGATEAFF.

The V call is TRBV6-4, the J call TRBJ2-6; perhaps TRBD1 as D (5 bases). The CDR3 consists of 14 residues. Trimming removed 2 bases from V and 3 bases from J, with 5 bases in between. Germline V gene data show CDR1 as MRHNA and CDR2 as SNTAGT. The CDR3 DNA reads TGTGCCAGCAGTGACAGGGGTGGGGCCAACGTCCTGACTTTC. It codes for CASSDRGGANVLTF.

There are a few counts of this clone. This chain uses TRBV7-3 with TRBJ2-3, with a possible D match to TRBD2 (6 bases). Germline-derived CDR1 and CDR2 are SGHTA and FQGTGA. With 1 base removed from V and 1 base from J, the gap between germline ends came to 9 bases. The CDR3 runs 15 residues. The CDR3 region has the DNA TGTGCCAGCAGCTTAAATACGGGGGGCACAGATACGCAGTATTTT. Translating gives CASSLNTGGTDTQYF.

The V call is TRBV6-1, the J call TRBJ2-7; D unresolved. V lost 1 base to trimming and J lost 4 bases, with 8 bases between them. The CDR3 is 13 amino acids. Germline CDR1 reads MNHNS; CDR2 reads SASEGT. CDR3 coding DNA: TGTGCCAGCAGTGAAGTTTTACAGTACGAGCAGTACTTC. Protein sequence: CASSEVLQYEQYF.

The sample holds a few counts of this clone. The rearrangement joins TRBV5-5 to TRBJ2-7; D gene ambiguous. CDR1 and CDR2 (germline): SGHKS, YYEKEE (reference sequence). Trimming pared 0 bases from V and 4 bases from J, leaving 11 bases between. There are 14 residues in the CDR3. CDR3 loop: CASSLEYRLYEQYF. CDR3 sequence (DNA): TGTGCCAGCAGCTTGGAGTATCGCTTGTACGAGCAGTACTTC. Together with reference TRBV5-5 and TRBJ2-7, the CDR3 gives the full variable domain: DAGVTQSPTHLIKTRGQQVTLRCSPISGHKSVSWYQQVLGQGPQFIFQYYEKEERGRGNFPDRFSARQFPNYSSELNVNALLLGDSALYLCASSLEYRLYEQYFGPGTRLTVT.

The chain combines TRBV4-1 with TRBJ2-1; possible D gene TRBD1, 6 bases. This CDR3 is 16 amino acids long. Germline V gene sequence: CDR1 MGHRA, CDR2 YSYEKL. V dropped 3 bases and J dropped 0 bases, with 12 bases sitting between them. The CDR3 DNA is TGCGCCAGCAGCCAGTCAGGGGTGGGCTCCTACAATGAGCAGTTCTTC. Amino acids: CASSQSGVGSYNEQFF.

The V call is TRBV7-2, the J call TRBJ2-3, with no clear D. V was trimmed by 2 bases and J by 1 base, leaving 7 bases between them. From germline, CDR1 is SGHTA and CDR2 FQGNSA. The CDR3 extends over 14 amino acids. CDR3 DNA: TGTGCCAGCAGCTTATCCGTCCGCACAGATACGCAGTATTTT. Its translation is CASSLSVRTDTQYF.

The CDR3 sequence: CASTDRAPSDEQFF. The CDR3 DNA reads as TGCGCCAGCACCGACAGGGCTCCCTCAGATGAGCAGTTCTTC. The chain combines TRBV5-1 with TRBJ2-1, with 7 bases matching TRBD1. Germline V gene data show CDR1 as SGHRS and CDR2 as YFSETQ. This CDR3 is built from 14 residues. Trimming at V came to 6 bases and at J to 8 bases, leaving 11 bases not matched to a gene.